These T cell receptor beta chains were read from a single sample in a study of cytomegalovirus exposure and HLA in healthy donors. Assay used: immunoSEQ multiplex PCR; TCRdb lists only in-frame clones, some missing. The data contain some 160,000 clones, approximately 77% of them singletons. The sequencing sample was made of PBMCs. The receptors shown here come from a man aged 45-60 years in good health and CMV-seropositive. Each CDR3 is given with its conserved first and last residue. D genes are given only for firm matches. Rows give clone size only sometimes, using once, few, many, or a class for an expanded clone.

d_call | clone_size | j_call | v_call | cdr3_nt | cdr3_aa
TRBD1 | . | TRBJ2-7 | TRBV7-9 | TGTGCCAGCAGCTTAGGCAGGGGGCGCGTCCCCTACGAGCAGTACTTC | CASSLGRGRVPYEQYF
TRBD2 | . | TRBJ2-1 | TRBV10-2 | TGCGCCAGCACGGCGGGGGGGGGTTACAATGAGCAGTTCTTC | CASTAGGGYNEQFF
TRBD1 | . | TRBJ2-2 | TRBV6-4 | TGTGCCAGCAAGACAGGGGTTAACACCGGGGAGCTGTTTTTT | CASKTGVNTGELFF
. | . | TRBJ2-7 | TRBV7-2 | TGTGCCATCCTAGAAAGCCCCTACGAGCAGTACTTC | CAILESPYEQYF
. | . | TRBJ2-3 | TRBV6-5 | TGTGCCAGCAGTAGAGGACTCACAGATACGCAGTATTTT | CASSRGLTDTQYF
. | few | TRBJ2-3 | TRBV7-9 | TGTGCCAGCAGCTTGAGGACAGATACGCAGTATTTT | CASSLRTDTQYF
TRBD2 | . | TRBJ2-3 | TRBV13 | TGTGCCAGCAGCTTAAGTCCGGCGGGGGTCGATACGCAGTATTTT | CASSLSPAGVDTQYF
TRBD1 | . | TRBJ2-5 | TRBV10-1 | TGCGCCAGCAGTGAGACCGGACAGGGGGCTGGGGAGACCCAGTACTTC | CASSETGQGAGETQYF
. | . | TRBJ2-3 | TRBV2 | TGTGCCAGCAAAGTCATCTCCCGAGGCGATACGCAGTATTTT | CASKVISRGDTQYF
TRBD1 | . | TRBJ1-4 | TRBV4-1 | TGCGCCAGCAGCCAAGATCATGGGACAGGGTATGAAAAACTGTTTTTT | CASSQDHGTGYEKLFF
TRBD2 | . | TRBJ2-1 | TRBV6-5 | TGTGCCAGCAGTTACCTTAGCGGGGGGGTAAATGAGCAGTTCTTC | CASSYLSGGVNEQFF
. | . | TRBJ2-5 | TRBV5-5 | TGTGCCAGCAGCTTAGGGGGACATGAGACCCAGTACTTC | CASSLGGHETQYF
. | . | TRBJ2-7 | TRBV9 | TGTGCCAGCAGCCCGAAAGACAGGAGCTCCTACGAGCAGTACTTC | CASSPKDRSSYEQYF
. | . | TRBJ2-7 | TRBV1 | TGCACCAGCGTGGGGACAGGTTTTGGCGAGCAGTACTTC | CTSVGTGFGEQYF
TRBD1 | few | TRBJ1-4 | TRBV15 | TGTGCCACCAGCAGAGAGGGACAGATTAATGAAAAACTGTTTTTT | CATSREGQINEKLFF
TRBD1 | . | TRBJ2-7 | TRBV6-5 | TGTGCCAGCAGTTGGACAGGATACGAGCAGTACTTC | CASSWTGYEQYF
. | . | TRBJ2-5 | TRBV4-1 | TGCGCCAGCAGCCAAATCCTCGGACAGCTCCAAGAGACCCAGTACTTC | CASSQILGQLQETQYF